Detailed here is one T cell receptor (beta chain). Its recognized antigen is unknown. No much larger clonotype is one base removed from it; base qualities were not supplied. The entry originates in a study of blood T cells in healthy people across ages (dated by TCRdb to about 2015). Regarding the complete study: In model experiments, template switching captured roughly one uniquely barcoded TCR beta cDNA molecule for every two T cells. Using deep sequencing normalized with unique cDNA molecular identifiers, the study measured how TCR beta repertoire diversity changes with age. The donors were divided into four age groups: young (average approximately 17 years), middle-aged (about 39), aged (approximately 64) and long-lived (about 79). To avoid experimental bias, donors of different ages were distributed randomly across sequencing lanes. Using the same blood draw, the study looked at two additional independent replicas of 1 million unique cDNA reads for two donors, one aged 18 to 30 and the other aged 80 or older. General conclusions and limits of the study: As age increased, observed TCR beta diversity per million T cells dropped in a roughly linear way, and a significant reduction was already evident by age about 36. There was a strong correlation between observed TCR beta diversity and the percentage of naive T cells measured by flow cytometry. Total diversity estimates from one million sequenced T cells were considered lower bounds and underestimates. Compared with the aged group, more naive CD4+ T cells, fewer expanded clones and increased TCR diversity were shown by the long-lived group, suggesting age selection. Because the CMV infection status of the donors was unknown, age-related changes in expanded clonotypes may potentially have been confounded. Since profiling was done on bulk unsorted PBMCs, naive and antigen-experienced compartments could not be conclusively compared.

Donors were under 40 systemically healthy Caucasian individuals from Russia aged roughly 6 to 90 years. Each donor gave around 9 milliliters of peripheral blood, collected into EDTA-treated Vacutainer tubes. Ficoll-Paque density-gradient centrifugation was used to isolate PBMCs, with at least 6 million per sample. Total RNA, at least 5 micrograms per sample, was extracted from PBMCs with Trizol reagent. The percentages of naive CD45RAhigh/CD27high T cells were determined by flow cytometry on a PBMC aliquot from every donor. The method behind the library was 5' RACE. Sequencing was performed on an Illumina HiSeq 2500. A second roughly 7 to 11 cycle PCR used a sample-barcoded 5' primer and a J-beta primer mix. A template-switch 5' adaptor carrying 12 random nucleotides introduced a unique molecular identifier onto each TCR beta cDNA molecule. At least 2.5 million CDR3-containing paired-end reads were obtained from each sample. First-strand cDNA synthesis was performed from all RNA using the Mint cDNA synthesis kit, with priming by a TRBC-specific oligonucleotide. Following uracil-DNA glycosylase treatment, a first 18-cycle PCR with universal primers M1SS and BC2_uni_R was performed on all cDNA. As for how the authors treated the data: For normalization, 1 million high-quality reads were randomly selected from each sample, with every read carrying a distinct molecular identifier. Instead of being binned into consensus sequences, reads with shared molecular identifiers were discarded. CDR3 identification, clonotype clustering and error correction used MiTCR with a Q25 quality threshold and the strictest error-elimination algorithm. A nonparametric unseen species model using Euler transformation provided a lower-bound estimate of total TCR beta diversity. The raw public reads went through TCRdb reprocessing: fastp at Q25, MiXCR clone calling, in-frame beta chains kept. Entries are consolidated by CDR3 protein sequence, retaining the most common genes and DNA. TCRdb's processing, not the study's, gives the V and J calls here. This sample lists 850,000 to 1,100,000 distinct CDR3 sequences; about two fifths were detected once. The ten largest clones represent about an eighth of the sample.

Reading the germline V gene gives CDR1 SGDLS and CDR2 YYNGEE. There are 16 amino acids in the CDR3, from cysteine to phenylalanine inclusive. Of the read, only the CDR3 DNA is kept; its 48 bases are in frame from base 1. The junction shows trimming of 4 bases on V and 8 bases on J, and the gene matches do not reach 13 bases of it. The chain is encoded by TRBV9 joined to TRBJ1-1; TRBD1 lines up with 11 middle nucleotides. The receptor was derived from a man aged 18-30 years in good health. Sample: blood. In nucleotide form, the sequence is TGTGCCAGCAGCCTTGACCCGGGACAGGGGGGATCCGAAGCTTTCTTT. Protein translation: CASSLDPGQGGSEAFF.